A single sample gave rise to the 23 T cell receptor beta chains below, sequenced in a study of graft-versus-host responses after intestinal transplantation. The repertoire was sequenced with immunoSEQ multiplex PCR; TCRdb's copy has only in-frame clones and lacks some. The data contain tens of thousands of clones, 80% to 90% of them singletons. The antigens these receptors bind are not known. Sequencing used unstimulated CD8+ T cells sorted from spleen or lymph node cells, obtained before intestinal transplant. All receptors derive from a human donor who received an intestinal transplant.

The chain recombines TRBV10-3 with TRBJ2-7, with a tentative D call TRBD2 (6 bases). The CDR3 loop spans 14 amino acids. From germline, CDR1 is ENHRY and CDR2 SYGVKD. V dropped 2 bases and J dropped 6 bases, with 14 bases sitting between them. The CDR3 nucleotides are TGTGCCATCAGTGAGGGAGGAGGGCCCTTCGAGCAGTACTTC. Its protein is CAISEGGGPFEQYF.

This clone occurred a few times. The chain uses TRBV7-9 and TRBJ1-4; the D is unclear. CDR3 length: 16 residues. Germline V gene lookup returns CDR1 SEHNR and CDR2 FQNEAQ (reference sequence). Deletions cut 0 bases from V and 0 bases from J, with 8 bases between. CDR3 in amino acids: CASSLAHRATNEKLFF. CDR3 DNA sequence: TGTGCCAGCAGCTTAGCCCACCGCGCAACTAATGAAAAACTGTTTTTT.

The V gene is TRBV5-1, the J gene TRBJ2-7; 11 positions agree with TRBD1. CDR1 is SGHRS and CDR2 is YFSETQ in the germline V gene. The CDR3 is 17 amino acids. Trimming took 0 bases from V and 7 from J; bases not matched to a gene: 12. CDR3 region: CASSLGDRGNTFVEQYF. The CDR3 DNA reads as TGCGCCAGCAGCTTGGGGGACAGGGGGAACACATTCGTGGAGCAGTACTTC.

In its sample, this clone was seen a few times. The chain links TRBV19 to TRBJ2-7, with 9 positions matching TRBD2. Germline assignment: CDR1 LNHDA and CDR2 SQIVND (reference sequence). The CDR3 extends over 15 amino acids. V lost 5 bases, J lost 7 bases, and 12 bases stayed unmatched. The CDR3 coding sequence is TGTGCCAGTAGTGGGATAGCGGGAGAAGAAGGTGAGCAGTACTTC. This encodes CASSGIAGEEGEQYF. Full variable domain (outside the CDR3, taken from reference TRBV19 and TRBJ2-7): DGGITQSPKYLFRKEGQNVTLSCEQNLNHDAMYWYRQDPGQGLRLIYYSQIVNDFQKGDIAEGYSVSREKKESFPLTVTSAQKNPTAFYLCASSGIAGEEGEQYFGPGTRLTVT.

CDR3 in DNA: TGTGCCACCAGCCGATCCCGGGACAGGGGCTACGAGCAGTACTTC. Translation: CATSRSRDRGYEQYF. This chain joins TRBV15 and TRBJ2-7; 10 nucleotides match TRBD1. The trim removed 5 bases at V and 3 bases at J, leaving 7 bases unmatched. Germline loops: CDR1 LNHNV, CDR2 YYDKDF (reference sequence). The CDR3 consists of 15 residues.

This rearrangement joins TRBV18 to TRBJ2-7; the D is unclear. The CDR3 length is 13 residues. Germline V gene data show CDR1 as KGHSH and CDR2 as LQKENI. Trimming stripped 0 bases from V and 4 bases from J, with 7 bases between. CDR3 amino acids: CASSPPVGYEQYF. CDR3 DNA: TGTGCCAGCTCACCACCTGTCGGGTACGAGCAGTACTTC.

DNA of the CDR3: TGTGCCAGTAATCTATACGGGACAAGACATAACTATGGCTACACCTTC. Protein sequence: CASNLYGTRHNYGYTF. The J gene is TRBJ1-2, the V gene TRBV19; D might be TRBD1 (6 bases). Germline CDR1 and CDR2: LNHDA and SQIVND (reference sequence). V lost 7 bases, J lost 1 base, and 19 bases lay in between. The CDR3 covers 16 residues.

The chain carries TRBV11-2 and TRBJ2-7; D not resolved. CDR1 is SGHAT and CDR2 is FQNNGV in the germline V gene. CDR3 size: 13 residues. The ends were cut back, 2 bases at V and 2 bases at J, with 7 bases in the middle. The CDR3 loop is CASSLTEPYEQYF. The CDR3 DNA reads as TGTGCCAGCAGCTTAACAGAGCCCTACGAGCAGTACTTC.

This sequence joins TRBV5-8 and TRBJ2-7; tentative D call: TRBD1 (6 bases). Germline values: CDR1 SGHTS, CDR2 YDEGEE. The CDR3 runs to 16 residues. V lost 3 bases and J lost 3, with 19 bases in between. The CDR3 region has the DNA TGTGCCAGCAGCTACCTTCGGCAGGGGCCCCTCTACGAGCAGTACTTC. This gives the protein CASSYLRQGPLYEQYF.

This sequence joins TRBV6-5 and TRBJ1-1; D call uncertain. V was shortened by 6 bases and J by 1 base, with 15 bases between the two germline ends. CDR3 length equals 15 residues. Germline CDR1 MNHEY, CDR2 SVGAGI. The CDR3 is CASSLDVSGNTEAFF. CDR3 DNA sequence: TGTGCCAGCAGCCTAGATGTTTCGGGGAACACTGAAGCTTTCTTT.

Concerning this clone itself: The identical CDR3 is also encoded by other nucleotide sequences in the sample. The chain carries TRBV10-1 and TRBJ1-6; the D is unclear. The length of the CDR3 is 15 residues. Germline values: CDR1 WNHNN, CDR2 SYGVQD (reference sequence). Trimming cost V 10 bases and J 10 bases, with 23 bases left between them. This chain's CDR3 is CATSPPGREISPLHF. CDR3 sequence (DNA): TGCGCCACCTCTCCCCCAGGAAGGGAGATCTCACCCCTCCACTTT.

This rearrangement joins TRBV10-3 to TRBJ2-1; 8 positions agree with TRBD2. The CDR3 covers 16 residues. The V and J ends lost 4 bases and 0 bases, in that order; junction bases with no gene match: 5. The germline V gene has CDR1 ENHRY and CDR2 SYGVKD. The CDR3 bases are TGTGCCATCAGTGGCCTCCGGGGGGGCTCCTACAATGAGCAGTTCTTC. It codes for CAISGLRGGSYNEQFF.

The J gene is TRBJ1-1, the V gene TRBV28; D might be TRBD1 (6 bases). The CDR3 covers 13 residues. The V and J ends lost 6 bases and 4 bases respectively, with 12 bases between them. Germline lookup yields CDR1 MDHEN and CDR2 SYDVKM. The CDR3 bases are TGTGCCAGCAGAACCACAGGGACCACTGAAGCTTTCTTT. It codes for CASRTTGTTEAFF.

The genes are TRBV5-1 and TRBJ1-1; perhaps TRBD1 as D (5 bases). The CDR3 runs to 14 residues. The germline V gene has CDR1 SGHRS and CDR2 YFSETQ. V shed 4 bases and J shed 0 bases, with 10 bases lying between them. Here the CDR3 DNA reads TGCGCCAGCAGCCCCAGGGCTATGAACACTGAAGCTTTCTTT. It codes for CASSPRAMNTEAFF.

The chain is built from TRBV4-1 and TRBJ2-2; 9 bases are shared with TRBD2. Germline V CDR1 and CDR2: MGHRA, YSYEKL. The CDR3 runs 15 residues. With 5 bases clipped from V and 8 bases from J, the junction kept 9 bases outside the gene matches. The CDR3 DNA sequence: TGCGCCAGCAGCGGTGGCGGGGGGGCCGTGGGGGAGCTGTTTTTT. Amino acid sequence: CASSGGGGAVGELFF.

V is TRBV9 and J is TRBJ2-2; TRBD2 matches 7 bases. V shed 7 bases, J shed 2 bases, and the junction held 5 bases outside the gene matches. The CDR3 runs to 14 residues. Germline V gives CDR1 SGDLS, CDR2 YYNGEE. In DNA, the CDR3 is TGTGCCAGCCAAAGGGAGGGTAACACCGGGGAGCTGTTTTTT. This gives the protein CASQREGNTGELFF.

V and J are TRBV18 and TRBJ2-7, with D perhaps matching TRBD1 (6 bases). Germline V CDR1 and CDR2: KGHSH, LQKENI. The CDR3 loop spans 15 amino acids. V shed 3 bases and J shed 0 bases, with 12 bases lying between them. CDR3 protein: CASSPYRDLSYEQYF. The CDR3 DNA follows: TGTGCCAGCTCACCTTACAGGGACCTCTCCTACGAGCAGTACTTC.

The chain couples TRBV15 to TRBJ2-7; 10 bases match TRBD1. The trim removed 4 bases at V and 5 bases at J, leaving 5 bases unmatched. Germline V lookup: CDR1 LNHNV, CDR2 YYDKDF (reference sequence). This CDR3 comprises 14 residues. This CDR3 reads CATSMRDRGHEQYF. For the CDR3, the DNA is TGTGCCACCAGCATGCGGGACAGGGGCCACGAGCAGTACTTC.

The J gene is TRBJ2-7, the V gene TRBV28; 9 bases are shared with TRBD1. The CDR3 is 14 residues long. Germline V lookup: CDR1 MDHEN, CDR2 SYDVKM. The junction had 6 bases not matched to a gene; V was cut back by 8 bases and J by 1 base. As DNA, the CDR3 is TGTGCCAGCTACTCGGGACAGGGATCCTACGAGCAGTACTTC. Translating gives CASYSGQGSYEQYF.

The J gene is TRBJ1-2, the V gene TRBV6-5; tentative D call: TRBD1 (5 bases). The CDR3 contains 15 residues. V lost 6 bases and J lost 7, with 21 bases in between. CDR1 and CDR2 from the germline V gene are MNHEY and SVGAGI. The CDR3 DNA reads TGTGCCAGCAGAACGGGGGACGGTTCTATGGGTGGCTACACCTTC. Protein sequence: CASRTGDGSMGGYTF.

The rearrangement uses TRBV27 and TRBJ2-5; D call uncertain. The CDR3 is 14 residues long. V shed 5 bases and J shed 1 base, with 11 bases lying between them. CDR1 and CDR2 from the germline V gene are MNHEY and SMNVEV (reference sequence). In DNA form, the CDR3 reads TGTGCCAGCAGTCCCTACAGTTCCCAAGAGACCCAGTACTTC. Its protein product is CASSPYSSQETQYF.

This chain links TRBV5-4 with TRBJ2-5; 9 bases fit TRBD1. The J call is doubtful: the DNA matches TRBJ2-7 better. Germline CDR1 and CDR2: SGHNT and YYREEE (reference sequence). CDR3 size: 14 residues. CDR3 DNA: TGTGCCAGCAGCCCGGGACAGGGACCCTACGAGCAGTACTTC. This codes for CASSPGQGPYEQYF.

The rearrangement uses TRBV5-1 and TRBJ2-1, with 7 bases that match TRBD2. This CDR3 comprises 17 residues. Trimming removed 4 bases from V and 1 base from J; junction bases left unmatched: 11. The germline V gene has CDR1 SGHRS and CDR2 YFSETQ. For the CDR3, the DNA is TGCGCCAGCAGCATGGCGGTCGGGAGGCCGTCCTACAATGAGCAGTTCTTC. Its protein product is CASSMAVGRPSYNEQFF.